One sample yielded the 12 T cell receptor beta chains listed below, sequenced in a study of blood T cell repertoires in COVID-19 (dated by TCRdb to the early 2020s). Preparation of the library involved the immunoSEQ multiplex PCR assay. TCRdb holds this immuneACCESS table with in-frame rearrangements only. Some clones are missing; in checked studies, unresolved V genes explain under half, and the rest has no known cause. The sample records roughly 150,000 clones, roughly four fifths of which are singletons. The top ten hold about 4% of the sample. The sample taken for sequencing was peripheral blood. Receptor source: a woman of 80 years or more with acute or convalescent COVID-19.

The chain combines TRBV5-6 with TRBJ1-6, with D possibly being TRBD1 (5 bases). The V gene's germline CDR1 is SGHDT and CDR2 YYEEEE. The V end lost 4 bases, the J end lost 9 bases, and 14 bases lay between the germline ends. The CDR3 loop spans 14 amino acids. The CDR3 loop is CASSRQFFGSPLHF. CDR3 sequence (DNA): TGTGCCAGCAGCAGACAGTTTTTTGGTTCACCCCTCCACTTT.

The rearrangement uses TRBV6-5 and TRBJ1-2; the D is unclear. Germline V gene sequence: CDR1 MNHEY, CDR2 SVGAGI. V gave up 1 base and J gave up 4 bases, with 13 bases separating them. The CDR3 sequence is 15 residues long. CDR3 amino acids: CASSYFTWACYGYTF. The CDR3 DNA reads TGTGCCAGCAGTTACTTCACGTGGGCTTGCTATGGCTACACCTTC.

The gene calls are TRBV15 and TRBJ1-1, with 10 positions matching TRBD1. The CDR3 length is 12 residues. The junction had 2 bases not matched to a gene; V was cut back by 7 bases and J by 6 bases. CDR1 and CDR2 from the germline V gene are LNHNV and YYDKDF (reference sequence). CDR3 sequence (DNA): TGTGCCACCACCGGACAGGGGGCTGAAGCTTTCTTT. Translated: CATTGQGAEAFF. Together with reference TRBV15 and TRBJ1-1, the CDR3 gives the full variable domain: DAMVIQNPRYQVTQFGKPVTLSCSQTLNHNVMYWYQQKSSQAPKLLFHYYDKDFNNEADTPDNFQSRRPNTSFCFLDIRSPGLGDTAMYLCATTGQGAEAFFGQGTRLTVV.

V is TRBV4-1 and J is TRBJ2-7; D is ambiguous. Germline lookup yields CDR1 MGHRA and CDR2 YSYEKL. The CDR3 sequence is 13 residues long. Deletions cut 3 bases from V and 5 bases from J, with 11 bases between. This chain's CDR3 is CASSHTQVDEQYF. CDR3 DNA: TGCGCCAGCAGCCACACCCAGGTGGACGAGCAGTACTTC.

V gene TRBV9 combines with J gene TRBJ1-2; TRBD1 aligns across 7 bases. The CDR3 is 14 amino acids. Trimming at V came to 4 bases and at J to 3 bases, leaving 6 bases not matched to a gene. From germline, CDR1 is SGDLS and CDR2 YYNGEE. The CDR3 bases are TGTGCCAGCAGCCCGGGGACAGTATACTATGGCTACACCTTC. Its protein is CASSPGTVYYGYTF.

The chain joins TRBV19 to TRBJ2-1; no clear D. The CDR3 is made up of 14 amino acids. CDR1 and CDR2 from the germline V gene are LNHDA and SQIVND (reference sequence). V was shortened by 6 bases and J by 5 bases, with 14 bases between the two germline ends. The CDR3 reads CASRLNQANNEQFF. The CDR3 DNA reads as TGTGCCAGTAGGCTTAACCAAGCCAACAATGAGCAGTTCTTC.

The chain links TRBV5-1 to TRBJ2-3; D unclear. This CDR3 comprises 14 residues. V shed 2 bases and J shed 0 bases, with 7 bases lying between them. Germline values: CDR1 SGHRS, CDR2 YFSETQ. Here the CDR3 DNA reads TGCGCCAGCAGCTTTTCTTTTAGCACAGATACGCAGTATTTT. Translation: CASSFSFSTDTQYF.

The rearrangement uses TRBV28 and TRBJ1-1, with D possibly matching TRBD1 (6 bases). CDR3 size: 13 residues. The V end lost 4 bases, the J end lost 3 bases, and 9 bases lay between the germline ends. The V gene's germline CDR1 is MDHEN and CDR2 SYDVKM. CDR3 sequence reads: CASSYRVYTEAFF. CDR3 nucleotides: TGTGCCAGCAGTTACAGGGTTTACACTGAAGCTTTCTTT.

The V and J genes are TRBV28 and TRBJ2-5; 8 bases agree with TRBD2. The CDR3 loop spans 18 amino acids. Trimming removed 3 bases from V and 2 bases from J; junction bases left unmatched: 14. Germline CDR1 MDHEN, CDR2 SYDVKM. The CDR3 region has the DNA TGTGCCAGCAGTTTCCCAAAAGCCGGACTAGCTACTCAAGAGACCCAGTACTTC. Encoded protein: CASSFPKAGLATQETQYF.

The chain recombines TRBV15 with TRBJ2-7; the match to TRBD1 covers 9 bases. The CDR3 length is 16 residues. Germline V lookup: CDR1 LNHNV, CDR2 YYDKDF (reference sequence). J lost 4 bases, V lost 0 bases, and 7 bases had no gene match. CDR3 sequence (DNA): TGTGCCACCAGCAGAGATCTCCCAGGACAGGGGTACGAGCAGTACTTC. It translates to CATSRDLPGQGYEQYF.

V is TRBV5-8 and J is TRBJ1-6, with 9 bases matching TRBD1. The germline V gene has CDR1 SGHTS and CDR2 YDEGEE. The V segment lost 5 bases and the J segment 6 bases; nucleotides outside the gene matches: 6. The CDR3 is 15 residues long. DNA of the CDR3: TGTGCCAGCAGACCCGGGACAGGGTCTAATTCACCCCTCCACTTT. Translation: CASRPGTGSNSPLHF.

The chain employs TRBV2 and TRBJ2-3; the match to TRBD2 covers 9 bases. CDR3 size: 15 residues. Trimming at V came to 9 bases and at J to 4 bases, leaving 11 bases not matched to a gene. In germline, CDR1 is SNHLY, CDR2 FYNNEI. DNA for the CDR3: TGTGCCAGTCTCTTAGCGGGAGTGAGAGCAGATACGCAGTATTTT. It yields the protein CASLLAGVRADTQYF.